A single sample gave rise to the 26 T cell receptor beta chains below, sequenced in a study of blood T cell repertoires in COVID-19. Sequencing was performed with immunoSEQ multiplex PCR; in TCRdb, only in-frame clones are kept and a portion is missing. The table records roughly 140,000 clones, around nine tenths of them present only once. The sequencing input was PBMCs or T cells enriched from blood (not recorded which). The receptors were sampled from a woman aged 30 to 39 with acute COVID-19.

The V call is TRBV28, the J call TRBJ2-7; 12 bases map to TRBD2. Trimming cost V 6 bases and J 4 bases; bases outside gene matches: 7. The CDR3 contains 15 residues. Germline loops: CDR1 MDHEN, CDR2 SYDVKM. The chain's CDR3 is CASSIAGLAGYEQYF. DNA for the CDR3: TGTGCCAGCAGCATAGCGGGACTAGCGGGTTACGAGCAGTACTTC.

The CDR3 coding sequence is TGTGCCAGCAGTAGGGAAGGACAGGCGAGAAACACCATATATTTT. This encodes CASSREGQARNTIYF. This chain links TRBV2 with TRBJ1-3; 7 bases line up with TRBD1. CDR1 is SNHLY, CDR2 FYNNEI, per germline. V gave up 5 bases and J gave up 5 bases; unmatched junction bases: 9. The CDR3 runs 15 residues.

This rearrangement joins TRBV28 to TRBJ1-1, with no clear D. Germline V gene data show CDR1 as MDHEN and CDR2 as SYDVKM. Trimming took 4 bases from V and 1 from J, leaving 4 bases between them. CDR3 length: 12 residues. CDR3 DNA sequence: TGTGCCAGCAGTTATAGGAACACTGAAGCTTTCTTT. Its protein is CASSYRNTEAFF.

The rearrangement uses TRBV11-2 and TRBJ2-5; 8 positions match TRBD2. Germline loops: CDR1 SGHAT, CDR2 FQNNGV. Trimming removed 6 bases from V and 5 bases from J; junction bases left unmatched: 17. This CDR3 spans 17 amino acids. CDR3: CASRPPGGASSIETQYF. CDR3 DNA: TGTGCCAGCAGACCCCCGGGGGGGGCTAGCAGTATCGAGACCCAGTACTTC.

V is TRBV27 and J is TRBJ1-6; D ambiguous. Trimming left V 6 bases short and J 3 bases short, with 15 bases between. The CDR3 sequence is 16 residues long. The germline V gene has CDR1 MNHEY and CDR2 SMNVEV (reference sequence). CDR3 bases: TGTGCCAGCAGACCGAACATTGGGAGCTATAATTCACCCCTCCACTTT. Encoded protein: CASRPNIGSYNSPLHF.

The chain employs TRBV7-2 and TRBJ1-2; D ambiguous. V dropped 1 base and J dropped 6 bases, with 9 bases sitting between them. This CDR3 contains 13 residues. Germline CDR1 is SGHTA and CDR2 is FQGNSA. The CDR3 DNA reads as TGTGCCAGCAGCTTAGTTTTCGGGGATGGCTACACCTTC. Its protein product is CASSLVFGDGYTF.

The rearrangement uses TRBV6-6 and TRBJ1-1; perhaps TRBD1 as D (5 bases). CDR1 and CDR2 (germline): MNHNY, SVGAGI (reference sequence). Trimming removed 6 bases from V and 7 bases from J, with 12 bases in between. The CDR3 contains 12 residues. DNA of the CDR3: TGTGCCAGCAGGACGACAGATGGTGAAGCTTTCTTT. Translation gives CASRTTDGEAFF.

V gene TRBV7-9 combines with J gene TRBJ2-2; the D gene is possibly TRBD2 (6 bases). This CDR3 comprises 16 residues. The V gene lost 1 base and the J gene lost 1 base, with 10 bases spanning the gap. Germline values: CDR1 SEHNR, CDR2 FQNEAQ (reference sequence). CDR3 nucleotide sequence: TGTGCCAGCAGCTTAGGGACCGGGAGGAACACCGGGGAGCTGTTTTTT. Protein product: CASSLGTGRNTGELFF.

V gene TRBV7-9 combines with J gene TRBJ2-3, with no clear D. This CDR3 has 14 residues. In germline, CDR1 is SEHNR, CDR2 FQNEAQ (reference sequence). V was clipped by 3 bases and J by 6 bases, with 13 bases between them. The CDR3 sequence is CASSFGGPEDTQYF. In nucleotides, the CDR3 is TGTGCCAGCAGCTTCGGTGGTCCCGAGGATACGCAGTATTTT.

The V gene is TRBV28, the J gene TRBJ1-1; TRBD1 matches 9 bases. Trimming at V came to 5 bases and at J to 10 bases, leaving 2 bases not matched to a gene. The CDR3 runs 11 residues. Germline V gene lookup returns CDR1 MDHEN and CDR2 SYDVKM. For the CDR3, the DNA is TGTGCCAGCAGTGCACAGGGGGCAGCTTTCTTT. It is translated as CASSAQGAAFF.

The count of this clone is one. The rearrangement uses TRBV5-8 and TRBJ1-3; D possibly corresponds to TRBD1 (5 bases). Trimming stripped 4 bases from V and 4 bases from J, with 6 bases between. Germline assignment: CDR1 SGHTS and CDR2 YDEGEE. The CDR3 sequence is 12 residues long. The CDR3 coding sequence is TGTGCCAGCAGCCGACAGGGAAACACCATATATTTT. It is translated as CASSRQGNTIYF.

This chain connects TRBV28 to TRBJ2-1; 8 bases map to TRBD2. After removal of 5 bases from V and 2 bases from J, the junction contained 8 bases not matched to a gene. CDR1 is MDHEN, CDR2 SYDVKM, per germline. The CDR3 consists of 16 residues. The CDR3 reads CASSRISGSTYNEQFF. CDR3 DNA sequence: TGTGCCAGCAGTCGTATCAGCGGGAGTACCTACAATGAGCAGTTCTTC.

The chain carries TRBV29-1 and TRBJ2-2; 9 nucleotides line up with TRBD2. V lost 3 bases to trimming and J lost 2 bases; unmatched junction nucleotides: 4. Looked up from germline, CDR1 is SQVTM and CDR2 is ANQGSEA. The CDR3 runs 15 residues. CDR3 region: CSVEPGLANTGELFF. CDR3 sequence (DNA): TGCAGCGTTGAGCCGGGACTAGCAAACACCGGGGAGCTGTTTTTT.

The CDR3 DNA follows: TGCAGCGTTGCTCTAGTCCAGGGAACCTCTGAAGCTTTCTTT. Translated: CSVALVQGTSEAFF. The V call is TRBV29-1, the J call TRBJ1-1, with D possibly matching TRBD1 (5 bases). Deletions cut 4 bases from V and 6 bases from J, with 18 bases between. The CDR3 spans 14 residues. Germline V CDR1 and CDR2: SQVTM, ANQGSEA.

J is TRBJ2-1 and V is TRBV29-1; 12 bases are a match to TRBD2. Germline V gives CDR1 SQVTM, CDR2 ANQGSEA. The CDR3 covers 14 residues. The trim removed 8 bases at V and 6 bases at J, leaving 8 bases unmatched. The CDR3 reads CSSRLAGVPNEQFF. DNA of the CDR3: TGCAGCTCCCGACTAGCGGGAGTACCCAATGAGCAGTTCTTC.

V is TRBV18 and J is TRBJ2-7, with D possibly matching TRBD1 (5 bases). The germline V gene encodes CDR1 KGHSH and CDR2 LQKENI. The CDR3 runs to 12 residues. Trimming took 6 bases from V and 1 from J, leaving 7 bases between them. The CDR3 loop reads CASSTGSYEQYF. The CDR3 nucleotides are TGTGCCAGCTCTACAGGTTCCTACGAGCAGTACTTC.

The CDR3 spells CSVGQGGNEKLFF. The CDR3 DNA sequence: TGCAGCGTGGGACAGGGCGGGAATGAAAAACTGTTTTTT. V is TRBV29-1 and J is TRBJ1-4; 9 bases are shared with TRBD1. CDR3 size: 13 residues. V trimming: 6 bases; J trimming: 5 bases; junction bases outside the gene matches: 4. Germline CDR1 SQVTM, CDR2 ANQGSEA.

This clone appeared once. CDR3 in DNA: TGTGCCAGCAGCTTGGTCGGGGGGGTCGAGCAGTACTTC. Its translation is CASSLVGGVEQYF. The chain uses TRBV7-9 and TRBJ2-7; 8 positions agree with TRBD2. The CDR3 extends over 13 amino acids. Germline loops: CDR1 SEHNR, CDR2 FQNEAQ (reference sequence). After removal of 3 bases from V and 6 bases from J, the junction contained 4 bases not matched to a gene. Based on the CDR3 plus reference TRBV7-9 and TRBJ2-7, the full variable domain is DTGVSQNPRHKITKRGQNVTFRCDPISEHNRLYWYRQTLGQGPEFLTYFQNEAQLEKSRLLSDRFSAERPKGSFSTLEIQRTEQGDSAMYLCASSLVGGVEQYFGPGTRLTVT.

This clone was picked up one time. The rearrangement uses TRBV4-3 and TRBJ2-7; D call uncertain. Germline V CDR1 and CDR2: LGHNA, YSLEER. The CDR3 sequence is 15 residues long. V was pared by 1 base and J by 7 bases, with 17 bases between. The CDR3 sequence: CASSQGTGSQEEQYF. CDR3 DNA sequence: TGCGCCAGCAGCCAAGGAACCGGGTCTCAAGAGGAGCAGTACTTC.

V is TRBV15 and J is TRBJ2-3; 9 bases match TRBD1. The CDR3 covers 16 residues. Germline V lookup: CDR1 LNHNV, CDR2 YYDKDF (reference sequence). V shed 4 bases, J shed 6 bases, and the junction held 11 bases outside the gene matches. This chain's CDR3 is CATSITGTGIRDTQYF. The CDR3 DNA is TGTGCCACCAGCATCACCGGGACAGGGATCCGGGATACGCAGTATTTT.

The chain joins TRBV7-9 to TRBJ1-2, with 8 bases aligning to TRBD1. There are 14 residues in the CDR3. CDR1 and CDR2 (germline): SEHNR, FQNEAQ (reference sequence). Trimming cost V 1 base and J 6 bases; bases outside gene matches: 4. For the CDR3, the DNA is TGTGCCAGCAGCTTAGACAGGGGGGCCCATGGCTACACCTTC. Translating it yields CASSLDRGAHGYTF. Based on the CDR3 plus reference TRBV7-9 and TRBJ1-2, the full variable domain is DTGVSQNPRHKITKRGQNVTFRCDPISEHNRLYWYRQTLGQGPEFLTYFQNEAQLEKSRLLSDRFSAERPKGSFSTLEIQRTEQGDSAMYLCASSLDRGAHGYTFGSGTRLTVV.

This chain connects TRBV20-1 to TRBJ2-5, with TRBD2 identical over 8 bases. Per germline, CDR1 DFQATT and CDR2 SNEGSKA (reference sequence). Trimming at V came to 3 bases and at J to 2 bases, leaving 8 bases not matched to a gene. The CDR3 runs to 15 residues. DNA of the CDR3: TGCAGTGCTAGTGCCGGGGGGGATAAACAAGAGACCCAGTACTTC. It is translated as CSASAGGDKQETQYF.

This chain joins TRBV7-8 and TRBJ2-3; D not certain. The CDR3 has 14 amino acids. CDR1 and CDR2 from the germline V gene are SGHVS and FQNEAQ. V gave up 3 bases and J gave up 4 bases, with 11 bases separating them. The CDR3 nucleotides read TGTGCCAGCAGCTTTTCTCCGAGCGCAGATACGCAGTATTTT. Protein product: CASSFSPSADTQYF.

The CDR3 DNA follows: TGTGCCAGCTCCGAACGCATACTCTCTGGAAACACCATATATTTT. This encodes CASSERILSGNTIYF. J is TRBJ1-3 and V is TRBV28; D is undetermined. The V end lost 8 bases, the J end lost 0 bases, and 14 bases lay between the germline ends. CDR3 length: 15 residues. Germline CDR1 and CDR2: MDHEN and SYDVKM.

V gene TRBV5-1 combines with J gene TRBJ1-6; a weak D match, TRBD1 (5 bases). V dropped 0 bases and J dropped 10 bases, with 11 bases sitting between them. This CDR3 has 14 residues. The germline V gene has CDR1 SGHRS and CDR2 YFSETQ. The CDR3 loop reads CASSLEIGGSPLHF. The CDR3 coding sequence is TGCGCCAGCAGCTTGGAGATCGGGGGATCACCCCTCCACTTT.

The chain uses TRBV5-8 and TRBJ1-2; 7 bases map to TRBD1. Germline V gene sequence: CDR1 SGHTS, CDR2 YDEGEE. CDR3 length: 15 residues. Unmatched junction bases numbered 8, after V lost 2 bases and J lost 4 bases. The CDR3 region is CASSFRPGTAYGYTF. CDR3 DNA: TGTGCCAGCAGCTTTCGCCCCGGGACAGCCTATGGCTACACCTTC.